This TCR beta chain stems from a study of control samples from healthy donors and cancer patients. Clones were sequenced by immunoSEQ multiplex PCR, and TCRdb holds only the in-frame ones, with some missing. The sample yields some 120,000 clones, approximately 90% seen once. CDR1 and CDR2 from the germline V gene are LGHNA and YNFKEQ. This CDR3 has 15 amino acids. The germline V and J ends were trimmed by 0 bases and 5 bases, with 12 bases remaining between them. The sample was blood. The clonotype comes from a man younger than 35 in good health. The chain uses TRBV4-2 and TRBJ2-3; D might be TRBD2 (7 bases). The CDR3, as DNA: TGTGCCAGCAGCCAAGACCCGGGGGGCGTAGATACGCAGTATTTT. It codes for CASSQDPGGVDTQYF.